This T cell receptor beta chain was documented in a study of Ad26.COV2.S vaccination and SARS-CoV-2 variants. This clone was seen only a few times. Its target is unknown. Treatment in this sample: roughly 20 received Ad26.COV2.S at low or high dose, single or two shots; 5 received placebo; per-sample allocation not given. Samples analyzed were those drawn on day 63 after the first vaccine or placebo injection. Repertoires were generated with immunoSEQ multiplex PCR, while TCRdb's copy carries only in-frame clones and drops some. The table has roughly 300,000 clones, roughly 90% seen once. Study outcomes and limitations: After vaccination, substantial breadth of spike-specific CD8+ and CD4+ responses was reported.

CDR1 and CDR2 from the germline V gene are MNHNS and SASEGT. This CDR3 is built from 16 residues. With 4 bases clipped from V and 4 bases from J, the junction kept 10 bases outside the gene matches. The V call is TRBV6-1, the J call TRBJ1-1; 9 bases match TRBD1. This clonotype originated in a person aged 18 to 59 who received the Ad26.COV2.S COVID-19 vaccine or a placebo. Source: peripheral blood, taken in a trial of Ad26.COV2.S vaccine versus placebo. The CDR3 bases are TGTGCCAGCAGTGTTTCCGGGACAGGGTGGGGCACTGAAGCTTTCTTT. This encodes CASSVSGTGWGTEAFF.